The rows below give T cell receptor beta chains drawn from one sample of a study of naive and memory T cell subsets. TCRdb reprocessed the UMI-ligation and nested PCR reads with MiXCR, giving one entry per CDR3 protein. This table holds around 100,000 distinct CDR3 sequences, roughly 15% found once. The sample was naive CD8+ T cells from blood. The receptors stem from a human donor in good health. Each CDR3 is given with its conserved first and last residue. The D gene is left open where the match is weak. Part of the rows lack a size; the others show once, few, many or a class for expanded clones.

clone size,J gene,V gene,D gene,CDR3 DNA,CDR3 protein
few,TRBJ1-1,TRBV7-2,-,TGTGCCAGCAGCTCCTGGGACACCACTGAAGCTTTCTTT,CASSSWDTTEAFF
-,TRBJ2-7,TRBV21-1,-,TGTGCCAGCAGCAAGGGCATGAGCTCCTACGAGCAGTACTTC,CASSKGMSSYEQYF
few,TRBJ2-5,TRBV4-3,-,TGCGCCAGCAGCCAAGACGGGGGCGGGGAGACCCAGTACTTC,CASSQDGGGETQYF
few,TRBJ2-7,TRBV7-3,-,TGTGCCAGCAGCTTAACGGGGGGCCTTCTCGAGCAGTACTTC,CASSLTGGLLEQYF
many,TRBJ1-2,TRBV7-9,-,TGTGCCAGCAGCTTAGGACTGGGGTTGGACGGCTACACCTTC,CASSLGLGLDGYTF
-,TRBJ2-5,TRBV19,-,TGTGCCAGTAGTCGGTCTGAGAAAGAGACCCAGTACTTC,CASSRSEKETQYF
many,TRBJ1-2,TRBV2,TRBD1,TGTGCCAGCAGCGCCTCGGGACAGCTCTATGGCTACACCTTC,CASSASGQLYGYTF
few,TRBJ2-3,TRBV27,TRBD2,TGTGCCAGCCCTTGGGTGGCGGGAGGGCCTCGGGAGAGAGATACGCAGTATTTT,CASPWVAGGPRERDTQYF
-,TRBJ2-2,TRBV6-2/TRBV6-3,-,TGTGCCAGCACCGCCCACGGGGGCACCGGGGAGCTGTTTTTT,CASTAHGGTGELFF
-,TRBJ2-7,TRBV28,TRBD1,TGTGCCAGCAGTAAAACCAGGGGGAGTCGCGAGCAGTACTTC,CASSKTRGSREQYF
-,TRBJ2-3,TRBV10-3,TRBD1,TGTGCCATCAGTTCCGGGACAGGGGTAGATACGCAGTATTTT,CAISSGTGVDTQYF
few,TRBJ2-7,TRBV3-1,-,TGTGCCAGCAGCCAAGTCGACAAGTTGTACGAGCAGTACTTC,CASSQVDKLYEQYF
-,TRBJ2-7,TRBV11-2,-,TGTGCCAGCAGCGGAACTATAGGGGAGCAGTACTTC,CASSGTIGEQYF
-,TRBJ2-4,TRBV19,TRBD1,TGTGCCAGTAGCCGACAGGGGATTGAAGCCAAAAACATTCAGTACTTC,CASSRQGIEAKNIQYF
-,TRBJ2-1,TRBV24-1,-,TGTGCCACCAGTGGTGGGGACGGCCACTACAATGAGCAGTTCTTC,CATSGGDGHYNEQFF
few,TRBJ2-4,TRBV29-1,TRBD2,TGCAGCGTTGACGGGGGGAACATTCAGTACTTC,CSVDGGNIQYF
few,TRBJ2-7,TRBV4-3,-,TGCGCCAGCAGCCAAGATAGGGGGAGCTCCTACGAGCAGTACTTC,CASSQDRGSSYEQYF
-,TRBJ1-4,TRBV7-2,-,TGTGCCAGCAGCTTAGCTCCAGGGTATAATGAAAAACTGTTTTTT,CASSLAPGYNEKLFF
few,TRBJ2-5,TRBV7-9,-,TGTGCCAGCAGCGCCTTGGAGGCCCAGTACTTC,CASSALEAQYF
-,TRBJ1-5,TRBV12-3/TRBV12-4,-,TGTGCCAGCAGTTTCCCTGTCGGTCAGCCCCAGCATTTT,CASSFPVGQPQHF
few,TRBJ2-3,TRBV27,-,TGTGCCAGCAGTTTAATGCGGCCCGACGTCGGCACAGATACGCAGTATTTT,CASSLMRPDVGTDTQYF
-,TRBJ2-7,TRBV5-6,-,TGTGCCAGCAGCATGGACACATTCAACGAGCAGTACTTC,CASSMDTFNEQYF
many,TRBJ2-2,TRBV27,TRBD2,TGTGCCAGCAGTTTAGGGGGGGCGAACACCGGGGAGCTGTTTTTT,CASSLGGANTGELFF
-,TRBJ1-2,TRBV6-5,-,TGTGCCAGCAGCTCCTTCGACAGGTCGGGCGGCTACACCTTC,CASSSFDRSGGYTF
many,TRBJ1-1,TRBV29-1,-,TGCAGCGTTGACTTAATGAACACTGAAGCTTTCTTT,CSVDLMNTEAFF
few,TRBJ2-7,TRBV18,-,TGTGCCAGCTCACCAAGGCGGGCCGACTCCTACGAGCAGTACTTC,CASSPRRADSYEQYF
-,TRBJ2-2,TRBV24-1,-,TGTGCCACCAGTGATTTAACAAGCACCGGGGAGCTGTTTTTT,CATSDLTSTGELFF
many,TRBJ2-7,TRBV6-1,-,TGTGCCAGCAGTGAAAGACGGTCATACCCCCACTACGAGCAGTACTTC,CASSERRSYPHYEQYF
few,TRBJ2-1,TRBV20-1,-,TGCAGTGCTCCGGACAGCCCTAGCTCCTACAATGAGCAGTTCTTC,CSAPDSPSSYNEQFF
-,TRBJ2-7,TRBV7-2,TRBD2,TGTGCCAGCAGCTTAGCGGAAGGCGGGAGCGGGTACGAGCAGTACTTC,CASSLAEGGSGYEQYF
many,TRBJ2-3,TRBV7-2,-,TGTGCCAGCAGCTTATACGGGACCGGCACAGATACGCAGTATTTT,CASSLYGTGTDTQYF
many,TRBJ1-1,TRBV24-1,-,TGTGCCACCAGAGACAGGTTTCTCGAAGCTTTCTTT,CATRDRFLEAFF
many,TRBJ1-1,TRBV12-3/TRBV12-4,-,TGTGCCAGCAGAGCTCAGACCACTGAAGCTTTCTTT,CASRAQTTEAFF
few,TRBJ2-1,TRBV11-1,TRBD2,TGTGCCAGCACCAGCGGGGGGGGTGAGCAGTTCTTC,CASTSGGGEQFF
few,TRBJ1-1,TRBV28,-,TGTGCCAGCAGTTATCAAATAAACACTGAAGCTTTCTTT,CASSYQINTEAFF
many,TRBJ1-5,TRBV4-2,-,TGTGCCAGCAGCGAAAGTGACTATCAGCCCCAGCATTTT,CASSESDYQPQHF
many,TRBJ1-1,TRBV7-6,-,TGTGCCAGCAGCTCTGGGGACGGCACTGAAGCTTTCTTT,CASSSGDGTEAFF
few,TRBJ2-1,TRBV29-1,TRBD1,TGCAGCGTTGAAGGTACTAGGGGGCCGACCAATGAGCAGTTCTTC,CSVEGTRGPTNEQFF
-,TRBJ2-5,TRBV30,-,TGTGCCTGGAGTAAGCTGACTACCCAAGAGACCCAGTACTTC,CAWSKLTTQETQYF
-,TRBJ1-1,TRBV20-1,-,TGCAGTGCTAGGCCGACAGGAGGGACTGAAGCTTTCTTT,CSARPTGGTEAFF
-,TRBJ2-1,TRBV2,-,TGTGCCAGCACGGGGACCCGTAAAGGTAGGGCCTACAATGAGCAGTTCTTC,CASTGTRKGRAYNEQFF
few,TRBJ2-1,TRBV27,TRBD2,TGTGCCAGCAGTGGTGGACTAGCAGAGATAAACAATGAGCAGTTCTTC,CASSGGLAEINNEQFF
-,TRBJ2-1,TRBV6-5,-,TGTGCCAGCAGAGTGGAGGCCCCAAGGCGAAGTAGCTCCTACAATGAGCAGTTCTTC,CASRVEAPRRSSSYNEQFF
many,TRBJ2-7,TRBV12-3/TRBV12-4,-,TGTGCCAGCAGCCCAGACAGCTACGAGCAGTACTTC,CASSPDSYEQYF
many,TRBJ2-3,TRBV30,-,TGTGCCTGGACACGGGGTGGCACAGATACGCAGTATTTT,CAWTRGGTDTQYF
-,TRBJ2-7,TRBV2,-,TGTGCCAGCAGTGAAGCCGTGACCAAGCCCTACGAGCAGTACTTC,CASSEAVTKPYEQYF
few,TRBJ2-1,TRBV18,-,TGTGCCAGCTCACCCCTCAGCGCAACGTCCTACAATGAGCAGTTCTTC,CASSPLSATSYNEQFF
few,TRBJ2-5,TRBV12-3/TRBV12-4,-,TGTGCCAGCAGTTTAGGGGGAAAGACCCAGTACTTC,CASSLGGKTQYF